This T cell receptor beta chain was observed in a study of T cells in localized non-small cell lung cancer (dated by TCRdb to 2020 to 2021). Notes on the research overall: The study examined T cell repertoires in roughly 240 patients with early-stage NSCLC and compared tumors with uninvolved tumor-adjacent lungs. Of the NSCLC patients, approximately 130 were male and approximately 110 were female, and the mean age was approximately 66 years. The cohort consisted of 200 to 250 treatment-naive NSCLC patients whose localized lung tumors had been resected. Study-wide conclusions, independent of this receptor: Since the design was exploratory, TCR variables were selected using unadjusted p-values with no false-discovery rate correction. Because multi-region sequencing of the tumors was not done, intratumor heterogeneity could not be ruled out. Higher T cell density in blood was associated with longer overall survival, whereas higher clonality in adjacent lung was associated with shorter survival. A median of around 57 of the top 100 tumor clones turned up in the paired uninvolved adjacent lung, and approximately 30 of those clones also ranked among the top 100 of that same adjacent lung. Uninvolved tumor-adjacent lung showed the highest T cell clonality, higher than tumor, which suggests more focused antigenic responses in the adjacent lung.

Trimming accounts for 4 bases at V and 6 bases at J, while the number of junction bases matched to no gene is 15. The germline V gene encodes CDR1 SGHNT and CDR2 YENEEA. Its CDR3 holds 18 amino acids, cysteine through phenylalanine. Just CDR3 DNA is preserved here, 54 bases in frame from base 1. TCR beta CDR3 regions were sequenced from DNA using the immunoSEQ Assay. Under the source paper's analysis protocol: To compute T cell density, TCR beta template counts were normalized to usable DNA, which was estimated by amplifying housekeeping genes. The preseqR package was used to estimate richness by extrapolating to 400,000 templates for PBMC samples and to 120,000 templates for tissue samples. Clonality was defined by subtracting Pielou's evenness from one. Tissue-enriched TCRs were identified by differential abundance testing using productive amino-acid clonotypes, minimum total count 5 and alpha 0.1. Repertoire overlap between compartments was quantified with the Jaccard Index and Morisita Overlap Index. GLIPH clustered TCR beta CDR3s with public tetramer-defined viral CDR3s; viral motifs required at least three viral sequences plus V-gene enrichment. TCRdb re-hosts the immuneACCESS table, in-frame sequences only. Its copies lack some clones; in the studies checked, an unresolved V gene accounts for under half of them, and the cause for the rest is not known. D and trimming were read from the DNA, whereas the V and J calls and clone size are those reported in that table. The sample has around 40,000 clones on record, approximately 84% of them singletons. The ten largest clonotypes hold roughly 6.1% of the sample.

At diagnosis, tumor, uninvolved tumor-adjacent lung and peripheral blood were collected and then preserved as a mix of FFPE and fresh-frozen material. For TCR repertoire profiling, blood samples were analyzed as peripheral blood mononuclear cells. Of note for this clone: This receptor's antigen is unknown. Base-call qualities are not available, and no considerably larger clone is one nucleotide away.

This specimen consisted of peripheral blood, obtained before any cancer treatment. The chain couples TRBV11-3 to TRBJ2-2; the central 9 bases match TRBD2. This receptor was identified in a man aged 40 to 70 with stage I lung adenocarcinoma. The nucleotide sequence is TGTGCCAGCAGCTCCCGGGGTAGCGGGGGCATCTACGCCGGGGAGCTGTTTTTT. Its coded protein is CASSSRGSGGIYAGELFF.